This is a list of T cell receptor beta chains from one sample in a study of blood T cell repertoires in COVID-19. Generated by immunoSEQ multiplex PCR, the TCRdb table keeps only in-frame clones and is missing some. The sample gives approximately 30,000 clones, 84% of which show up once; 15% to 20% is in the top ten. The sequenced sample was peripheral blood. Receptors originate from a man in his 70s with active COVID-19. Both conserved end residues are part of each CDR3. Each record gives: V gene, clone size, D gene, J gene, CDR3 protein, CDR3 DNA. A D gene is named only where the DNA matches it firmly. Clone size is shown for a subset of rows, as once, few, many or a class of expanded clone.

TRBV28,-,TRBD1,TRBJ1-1,CASLIAQGGGTEAFF,TGTGCCAGCCTAATAGCTCAGGGGGGAGGCACTGAAGCTTTCTTT
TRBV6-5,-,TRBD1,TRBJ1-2,CASRRQGVDYGYTF,TGTGCCAGCAGAAGACAGGGCGTGGACTATGGCTACACCTTC
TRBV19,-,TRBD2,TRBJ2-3,CASSPLAGGSTDTQYF,TGTGCCAGTAGTCCGCTAGCGGGGGGGAGCACAGATACGCAGTATTTT
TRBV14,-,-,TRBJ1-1,CASSHGGGVTEAFF,TGTGCCAGCAGCCACGGGGGTGGTGTCACTGAAGCTTTCTTT
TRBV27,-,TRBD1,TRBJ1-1,CASRGRSTGAMNTEAFF,TGTGCCAGCAGGGGAAGGTCGACAGGGGCCATGAACACTGAAGCTTTCTTT
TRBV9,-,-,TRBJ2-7,CASSVDRRGYEQYF,TGTGCCAGCAGCGTAGACCGCAGGGGCTACGAGCAGTACTTC
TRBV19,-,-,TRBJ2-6,CASTRSGVVGSNVLTF,TGTGCCAGTACACGATCGGGGGTCGTTGGGTCCAACGTCCTGACTTTC
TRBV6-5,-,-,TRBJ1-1,CASRTGANTEAFF,TGTGCCAGCAGGACAGGAGCGAACACTGAAGCTTTCTTT
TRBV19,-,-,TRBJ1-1,CASSWRWEAFF,TGTGCCAGTAGTTGGAGATGGGAAGCTTTCTTT
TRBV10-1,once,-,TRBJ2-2,CASSDRGGGELFF,TGCGCCAGCAGTGACAGGGGTGGCGGGGAGCTGTTTTTT
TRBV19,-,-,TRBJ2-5,CASSIARVNSETQYF,TGTGCCAGTAGTATTGCCAGGGTTAATTCGGAGACCCAGTACTTC
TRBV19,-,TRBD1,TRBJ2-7,CASSMTGGNEQYF,TGTGCCAGTAGTATGACAGGGGGTAACGAGCAGTACTTC
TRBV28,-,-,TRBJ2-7,CASEKRQGVNEQYF,TGTGCCAGCGAAAAAAGGCAGGGCGTGAACGAGCAGTACTTC
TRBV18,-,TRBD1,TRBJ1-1,CASSSQQGGYTEAFF,TGTGCCAGCTCATCCCAACAGGGGGGGTACACTGAAGCTTTCTTT
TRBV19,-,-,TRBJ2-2,CASSRGAGELFF,TGTGCCAGTAGTAGGGGCGCCGGGGAGCTGTTTTTT
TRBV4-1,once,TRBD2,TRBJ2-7,CASSQVPCRGGVSCEQYF,TGCGCCAGCAGCCAAGTACCCTGCCGCGGGGGGGTCTCATGTGAGCAGTACTTC
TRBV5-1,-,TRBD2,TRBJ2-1,CASSTGLAGGAEQFF,TGCGCCAGCAGCACGGGACTAGCGGGGGGCGCTGAGCAGTTCTTC
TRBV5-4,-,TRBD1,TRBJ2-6,CASSLRRQGSGANVLTF,TGTGCCAGCAGCTTGCGTAGACAGGGCTCTGGGGCCAACGTCCTGACTTTC
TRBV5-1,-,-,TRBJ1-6,CASSLEGTSSNSPLHF,TGCGCCAGCAGCTTGGAAGGGACATCAAGTAATTCACCCCTCCACTTT
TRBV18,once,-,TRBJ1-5,CASSLTTGENQPQHF,TGTGCCAGCTCCCTCACCACCGGGGAGAATCAGCCCCAGCATTTT
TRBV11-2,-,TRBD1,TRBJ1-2,CASKGQGPYGYTF,TGTGCCAGCAAAGGACAGGGCCCCTATGGCTACACCTTC
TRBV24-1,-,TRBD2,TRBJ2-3,CATSDGGGGTDTQYF,TGTGCCACCAGTGATGGGGGGGGTGGCACAGATACGCAGTATTTT
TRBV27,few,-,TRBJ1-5,CASRRKPESNQPQHF,TGTGCCAGCAGAAGGAAACCGGAGAGCAATCAGCCCCAGCATTTT
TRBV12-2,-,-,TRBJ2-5,CASRSKISAEETQYF,TGTGCAAGTCGCTCCAAGATTTCTGCCGAGGAGACCCAGTACTTC
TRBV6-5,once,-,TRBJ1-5,CASRYLGGGNQPQHF,TGTGCCAGCAGGTATCTAGGGGGGGGTAATCAGCCCCAGCATTTT
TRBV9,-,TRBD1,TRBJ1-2,CASSVGQGNYGYTF,TGTGCCAGCAGCGTAGGACAGGGGAACTATGGCTACACCTTC
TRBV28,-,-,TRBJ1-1,CASSGRGGDTEAFF,TGTGCCAGCAGTGGCAGGGGAGGGGACACTGAAGCTTTCTTT
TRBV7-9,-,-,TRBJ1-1,CASSHRAGLKVNTEAFF,TGTGCCAGCAGCCACCGGGCAGGGTTAAAAGTGAACACTGAAGCTTTCTTT
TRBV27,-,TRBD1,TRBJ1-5,CASRSTGGDQPQHF,TGTGCCAGCAGGTCAACAGGGGGGGATCAGCCCCAGCATTTT